A selection of T cell receptor beta chains follows, all from one sample in a study of blood T cell repertoires in COVID-19. Measured with immunoSEQ multiplex PCR; TCRdb has only the in-frame clones, and not every one. The sample shows approximately 210,000 clones, 90% to 95% of them seen only once. The sequenced material came from peripheral blood. All receptors come from a man aged 30-40 years with acute or convalescent COVID-19. Each CDR3 is given with its conserved first and last residue. Each record gives: D gene, clone size, J gene, V gene, CDR3 DNA, CDR3 protein. A D gene is named only where the DNA matches it firmly. Size values are once, few and many counts, or a class for expanded clones, and some rows have none.

NA,few,TRBJ2-3,TRBV7-8,TGTGCCAGCAGCGCGGTGGAAACCTACACAGATACGCAGTATTTT,CASSAVETYTDTQYF
NA,NA,TRBJ2-3,TRBV7-2,TGTGCCAGCAGCCCTATGAGTTCTATGGGCACAGATACGCAGTATTTT,CASSPMSSMGTDTQYF
NA,NA,TRBJ1-5,TRBV19,TGTGCCAGTAGTATAGATCCCAGGGTCAATCAGCCCCAGCATTTT,CASSIDPRVNQPQHF
TRBD1,NA,TRBJ1-2,TRBV5-1,TGCGCCAGCACTGAGGACAGGGCTACCTATGGCTACACCTTC,CASTEDRATYGYTF
TRBD2,NA,TRBJ2-2,TRBV28,TGTGCCAGCAGTTTTCTAGCGGGAGAAACCGGGGAGCTGTTTTTT,CASSFLAGETGELFF
NA,once,TRBJ1-2,TRBV7-8,TGTGCCAGCAGCTTAGCGCCCGGACAGATAAGGGGCTACACCTTC,CASSLAPGQIRGYTF
TRBD2,NA,TRBJ2-5,TRBV7-3,TGTGCCAGCAGCCGGACTAGCGGGGTCGGCGAGACCCAGTACTTC,CASSRTSGVGETQYF
TRBD1,NA,TRBJ2-7,TRBV27,TGTGCCAGCAGTCCCACCGGACAGGGATCGTTAGGCTACGAGCAGTACTTC,CASSPTGQGSLGYEQYF
NA,NA,TRBJ1-2,TRBV28,TGTGCCAGCGCGGAAGACAGCCAATATGGCTACACCTTC,CASAEDSQYGYTF
TRBD2,NA,TRBJ2-2,TRBV10-2,TGCGCCAGCAAAGGACTAGCGGGACCAGCCGGGGAGCTGTTTTTT,CASKGLAGPAGELFF
NA,NA,TRBJ2-7,TRBV27,TGTGCCAGCAGTTTGGCTTTTGGGAGCCCCTACGAGCAGTACTTC,CASSLAFGSPYEQYF
TRBD1,once,TRBJ1-2,TRBV6-5,TGTGCCAGCAGCAAGAGAGACAGGGCGGATGGCTACACCTTC,CASSKRDRADGYTF
NA,NA,TRBJ2-3,TRBV18,TGTGCCAGCTCACCGCAATCCGGGGGCACAGATACGCAGTATTTT,CASSPQSGGTDTQYF
TRBD1,once,TRBJ1-5,TRBV18,TGTGCCAGCTCCCCGGGCCAGGGGGGTCAGCCCCAGCATTTT,CASSPGQGGQPQHF
TRBD1,once,TRBJ2-7,TRBV11-3,TGTGCCAGCAGCCGACAGGGGACCTACGAGCAGTACTTC,CASSRQGTYEQYF
TRBD2,NA,TRBJ2-3,TRBV28,TGTGCCAGCACCGCAGGGCGGGGGGCAGATACGCAGTATTTT,CASTAGRGADTQYF
NA,NA,TRBJ2-3,TRBV28,TGTGCCAGCAGCCTGAGACCCGGGACAGATACGCAGTATTTT,CASSLRPGTDTQYF
TRBD2,NA,TRBJ2-5,TRBV15,TGTGCCACCAGCAGAGTCCCCGGGGGGAGGGGTGAGACCCAGTACTTC,CATSRVPGGRGETQYF
NA,NA,TRBJ2-7,TRBV14,TGTGCCAGCAGCCACGATATTCGGGGCTACGAGCAGTACTTC,CASSHDIRGYEQYF
NA,NA,TRBJ1-2,TRBV30,TGTGCCTGGACGTCGGGTAAGCCCTATGGCTACACCTTC,CAWTSGKPYGYTF
NA,NA,TRBJ2-5,TRBV2,TGTGCCAGCAGTGAAGAGGGGTCCGTAATGCTGTACTTC,CASSEEGSVMLYF
NA,NA,TRBJ2-2,TRBV7-9,TGTGCCAGCAGCGTAGGGAGCTCGAACACCGGGGAGCTGTTTTTT,CASSVGSSNTGELFF
TRBD1,NA,TRBJ1-1,TRBV30,TGTGCCTGGAGTGTAGCCGGGACAGCCCCATTTGAAGCTTTCTTT,CAWSVAGTAPFEAFF
TRBD1,few,TRBJ1-2,TRBV14,TGTGCCAGCAGCCACCAGACAGGGCTGCATTCGGGTGGCTACACCTTC,CASSHQTGLHSGGYTF
TRBD1,NA,TRBJ2-2,TRBV9,TGTGCCAGCGGGCCGGGACAGGGTGTTTCCGGGGAGCTGTTTTTT,CASGPGQGVSGELFF
NA,once,TRBJ1-2,TRBV27,TGTGCCAGCAGTTTTGCAGGGGAGGGCTACACCTTC,CASSFAGEGYTF
NA,NA,TRBJ2-3,TRBV13,TGTGCCAGCAGCTTGGTGAGGGGCCGGGGGGATACGCAGTATTTT,CASSLVRGRGDTQYF
NA,few,TRBJ2-1,TRBV5-4,TGTGCCAGCAGCCTGGAGGGCCTTCAGGGGTACAATGAGCAGTTCTTC,CASSLEGLQGYNEQFF
NA,NA,TRBJ2-1,TRBV7-9,TGTGCCAGCAGCCCACGCGCGAGTGGGACACTGTTTTACAATGAGCAGTTCTTC,CASSPRASGTLFYNEQFF
TRBD2,NA,TRBJ2-7,TRBV7-6,TGTGCCAGCAGCTTAAAACCTCTGACGGGACTAGCTTTTGGCGAGCAGTACTTC,CASSLKPLTGLAFGEQYF
TRBD1,NA,TRBJ1-2,TRBV28,TGTGCCAGCAGCTCCTCGGGACAGGGAGGGAGTAACTATGGCTACACCTTC,CASSSSGQGGSNYGYTF
TRBD1,NA,TRBJ1-1,TRBV13,TGTGCCAGCAGCCGCAGGGGGGCCTTGGTGGTAGCTTTCTTT,CASSRRGALVVAFF
TRBD2,NA,TRBJ2-1,TRBV7-8,TGTGCCAGCAGCCGGTCCTCGGCGGGAGTAGCCTACAATGAGCAGTTCTTC,CASSRSSAGVAYNEQFF
NA,few,TRBJ1-1,TRBV7-8,TGTGCCAGCAGCTTAGCCGGGGGAGCGAGCACTGAAGCTTTCTTT,CASSLAGGASTEAFF
NA,NA,TRBJ1-2,TRBV30,TGTGCCTGGAGTTTGGGGGGTAACTATGGCTACACCTTC,CAWSLGGNYGYTF
NA,NA,TRBJ2-7,TRBV3-1/TRBV3-2,TGTGCCAGCAGCCAAGTTTCGTCGGCGGACTACGAGCAGTACTTC,CASSQVSSADYEQYF
TRBD2,NA,TRBJ2-3,TRBV10-3,TGTGCCATCAGCCTTAGCGGGAGTACAGATACGCAGTATTTT,CAISLSGSTDTQYF
TRBD1,once,TRBJ1-2,TRBV28,TGTGCCAGCAGTTTACCAGGGGGCAGTGGCTACACCTTC,CASSLPGGSGYTF
NA,NA,TRBJ1-6,TRBV19,TGTGCCAGTAGAAGGCGGCGGGATAATTCACCCCTCCACTTT,CASRRRRDNSPLHF
NA,NA,TRBJ1-1,TRBV4-1,TGCGCCAGCAGCGAAGGGCTAGGCCCCGAGCGCACTGAAGCTTTCTTT,CASSEGLGPERTEAFF
TRBD2,NA,TRBJ2-2,TRBV6-5,TGTGCCAGCAAAGGCGGGAGTAATTTCGCCGGGGAGCTGTTTTTT,CASKGGSNFAGELFF
TRBD1,NA,TRBJ2-5,TRBV6-6,TGTGCCAGCAAACCTACAGGGGTGGGGGAGACCCAGTACTTC,CASKPTGVGETQYF